This TCR beta chain was captured by sequencing in a study of blood T cell repertoires in COVID-19. For the study at large: T cells, B-cell-depleted T cells, or PBMCs supplied cDNA or gDNA.

The CDR3 has 15 residues. The trim removed 5 bases at V and 2 bases at J, leaving 5 bases unmatched. CDR1 and CDR2 (germline): SGHTA, FQGNSA. TCRdb's copy holds only in-frame clones and misses some; the assay was immunoSEQ multiplex PCR. The data contain over 300,000 clones, approximately 88% of them seen just once; the ten biggest clones take up roughly 1.2%. The clonotype was recovered from a man aged 35 to 55 with acute or convalescent COVID-19. Sequencing was carried out using peripheral blood. The chain combines TRBV7-2 with TRBJ2-7, with TRBD2 matching 11 bases. CDR3 DNA: TGTGCCAGCAGCCTACGACTAGCGGGGACCTACGAGCAGTACTTC. This codes for CASSLRLAGTYEQYF.